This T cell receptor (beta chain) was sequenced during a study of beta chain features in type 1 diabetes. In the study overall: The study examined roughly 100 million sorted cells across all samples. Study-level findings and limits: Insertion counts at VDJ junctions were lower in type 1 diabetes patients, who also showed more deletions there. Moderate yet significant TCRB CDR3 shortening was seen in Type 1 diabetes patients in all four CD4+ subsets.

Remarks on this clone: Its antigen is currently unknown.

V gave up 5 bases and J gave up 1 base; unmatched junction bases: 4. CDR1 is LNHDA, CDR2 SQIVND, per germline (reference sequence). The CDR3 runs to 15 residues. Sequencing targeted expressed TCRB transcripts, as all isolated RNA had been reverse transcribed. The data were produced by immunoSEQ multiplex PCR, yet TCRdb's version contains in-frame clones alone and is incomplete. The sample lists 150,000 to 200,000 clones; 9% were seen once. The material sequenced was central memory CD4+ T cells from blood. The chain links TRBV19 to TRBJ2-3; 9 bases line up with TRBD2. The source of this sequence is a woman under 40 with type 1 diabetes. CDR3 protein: CASSWAGGGTDTQYF. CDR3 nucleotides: TGTGCCAGTAGTTGGGCGGGAGGGGGCACAGATACGCAGTATTTT.